These T cell receptor beta chains were read from a single sample in a study of T-cell reconstitution after alpha-beta-depleted transplantation in children. A single record per CDR3 protein comes from TCRdb applying MiXCR to the PCR reads. The table records about 600,000 distinct CDR3 sequences, roughly 13% of them present only once. The sequencing used PBMCs, mostly from graft donor cells, collected 360 days after TCRalphabeta/CD19-depleted stem cell transplant. These receptors all come from a male patient younger than 18 who had a stem cell transplant for acute myeloid leukemia, so the T cells may come from the graft donor. CDR3s leave out the opening cysteine and the closing phenylalanine or tryptophan. Expanded clones are given a class, and other clones once, few, many or no size at all.

v_call,clone_size,j_call,cdr3_aa
TRBV6-2/TRBV6-3,-,TRBJ2-7,ASRSAGGLYEQY
TRBV4-1,-,TRBJ2-3,ASSQVGTGRADTQY
TRBV3-1,-,TRBJ1-4,ASSQYRIGNEKLF
TRBV29-1,-,TRBJ2-2,SAVKELGGNGELF
TRBV20-1,few,TRBJ2-1,SASWFSGRAHEQF
TRBV5-1,many,TRBJ2-7,ASSLTSAYEQY
TRBV4-2,many,TRBJ2-1,ASSQPGGTANNEQF
TRBV5-1,-,TRBJ2-6,ASSLGRWAETSGANVLT
TRBV27,-,TRBJ2-3,ASTTTSGRITDTQY
TRBV6-5,-,TRBJ1-4,ASSLTVRAEKLF
TRBV20-1,few,TRBJ2-2,SARDRGAGGGTGELF
TRBV28,-,TRBJ2-3,ASSLSGGRTLLTDTQY
TRBV5-1,many,TRBJ2-2,ASSPPGVTGELF
TRBV29-1,-,TRBJ1-1,SVDARGGRLGTEAF
TRBV28,-,TRBJ2-5,ASSFGGSLQGAQETQY
TRBV29-1,many,TRBJ2-6,SVVSGTGANVLT
TRBV20-1,few,TRBJ2-7,SARDPQGRGTSGRMGEQY
TRBV4-3,few,TRBJ2-1,ASSQDQPPTSGTINEQF
TRBV11-2,-,TRBJ1-1,ASSLRQGGYTEAF
TRBV5-1,-,TRBJ2-7,ASSWNRTQY
TRBV6-2/TRBV6-3,few,TRBJ1-1,ASSYNPDRGHRGTEAF
TRBV4-3,-,TRBJ2-7,ASSQDSREGYYEQY
TRBV5-8,-,TRBJ1-1,ASSLDLSPAEAF
TRBV4-3,many,TRBJ1-2,ASSQVRGQGYGYT
TRBV4-3,-,TRBJ2-7,ASSRIGTGAYEQY
TRBV29-1,many,TRBJ2-7,SVKRGDLYEQY
TRBV27,few,TRBJ1-1,ASSLVRDTDTEAF
TRBV20-1,many,TRBJ2-1,SALTSGRDNEQF
TRBV18,many,TRBJ2-5,ASSPTSRLAGQETQY
TRBV29-1,few,TRBJ2-1,SGSTGGDEQF
TRBV12-3/TRBV12-4,-,TRBJ2-1,ASSLILLASSGRSSYNEQF
TRBV28,-,TRBJ1-3,ASSPGQLFGNTIY
TRBV7-2,-,TRBJ2-2,ASSPGARVTGELF
TRBV5-1,-,TRBJ2-1,ASSREGLAERF
TRBV18,few,TRBJ2-7,ASSAGSGYEQY
TRBV7-9,-,TRBJ2-5,ASEDPGETQY
TRBV29-1,many,TRBJ2-3,SVVKGSGRGTDTQY
TRBV15,-,TRBJ2-7,ATSRVGLQLADDEQY
TRBV5-1,many,TRBJ2-2,ASSLSRGRTGELF